What follows are 16 T cell receptor beta chains derived from one specimen sequenced in a study of shared clonotypes between healthy human individuals. The repertoire was sequenced with immunoSEQ multiplex PCR; TCRdb's copy has only in-frame clones and lacks some. Here the sample spans some 500,000 clones, 79% being singletons. The source material was PBMCs. The receptors shown here come from a woman aged 40 to 50 in good health. Some clones in this sample may be carry-over from other donors' samples.

This clone was counted once. This CDR3 is CAISVQGAQGEAFF. CDR3 bases: TGTGCCATCAGTGTTCAGGGGGCGCAGGGTGAAGCTTTCTTT. V is TRBV10-3 and J is TRBJ1-1, with 8 nucleotides matching TRBD1. Germline CDR1 is ENHRY and CDR2 is SYGVKD. V trimming: 4 bases; J trimming: 7 bases; junction bases outside the gene matches: 8. CDR3 length equals 14 residues.

This chain's CDR3 is CASSPGLPSTDTQYF. The CDR3 DNA is TGCGCCAGCAGCCCCGGCCTCCCTAGCACAGATACGCAGTATTTT. This chain uses TRBV5-1 with TRBJ2-3; D ambiguous. This CDR3 is built from 15 residues. Germline CDR1 and CDR2: SGHRS and YFSETQ. Between the trimmed V and J ends, which lost 4 bases and 0 bases, there was a span of 12 bases.

The chain links TRBV7-9 to TRBJ2-7, with D unclear. CDR3 size: 16 residues. In germline, CDR1 is SEHNR, CDR2 FQNEAQ (reference sequence). Between the trimmed V and J ends, which lost 3 bases and 3 bases, there was a span of 18 bases. CDR3 residues: CASSFGSSIENYEQYF. The CDR3 DNA sequence: TGTGCCAGCAGCTTCGGCAGTTCGATAGAAAACTACGAGCAGTACTTC.

This chain connects TRBV6-1 to TRBJ1-5, with 9 nucleotides matching TRBD1. J lost 11 bases, V lost 3 bases, and 8 bases had no gene match. CDR3 length equals 14 residues. CDR1 MNHNS and CDR2 SASEGT come from the germline V gene. CDR3 nucleotide sequence: TGTGCCAGCAGTGACACAGGGGGCCAACAGTCCCAGCATTTT. Protein product: CASSDTGGQQSQHF.

The chain's CDR3 is CASSYGSETQYF. The CDR3 nucleotides are TGTGCCAGCAGTTACGGGTCAGAGACCCAGTACTTC. The chain employs TRBV6-5 and TRBJ2-5; D is undetermined. Looked up from germline, CDR1 is MNHEY and CDR2 is SVGAGI. Trimming took off 2 bases at V and 4 bases at J, with 5 bases between the two ends. The CDR3 totals 12 residues.

The genes are TRBV7-9 and TRBJ1-5; no clear D. The V end lost 4 bases, the J end lost 4 bases, and 14 bases lay between the germline ends. Per germline, CDR1 SEHNR and CDR2 FQNEAQ (reference sequence). The CDR3 runs 15 residues. The CDR3 coding sequence is TGTGCCAGCAGCTGGGGATCGGGCTCAAATCAGCCCCAGCATTTT. This encodes CASSWGSGSNQPQHF.

The chain employs TRBV6-1 and TRBJ2-7, with 9 bases lining up with TRBD2. The CDR3 has 14 residues. Germline CDR1 reads MNHNS; CDR2 reads SASEGT. V was clipped by 6 bases and J by 2 bases; unmatched bases: 5. The CDR3 protein is CASRLAGTTYEQYF. The CDR3 bases are TGTGCCAGCAGACTAGCGGGTACAACCTACGAGCAGTACTTC.

This clone has only a few counts. The CDR3 region is CASRDREGKNIQYF. Written as DNA, the CDR3 is TGTGCCAGCAGGGACAGGGAGGGCAAAAACATTCAGTACTTC. The V gene is TRBV6-5, the J gene TRBJ2-4; D is perhaps TRBD1 (8 bases). The CDR3 runs 14 residues. V was cut by 6 bases and J by 3 bases, with 12 bases left in between. Germline assignment: CDR1 MNHEY and CDR2 SVGAGI.

There are a few counts of this clone. The rearrangement links TRBV11-2 to TRBJ1-2; 10 bases line up with TRBD1. The CDR3 runs 16 residues. Losses at the gene ends were 5 bases for V and 4 bases for J; bases not matched to a gene: 10. Per germline, CDR1 SGHAT and CDR2 FQNNGV. The CDR3 coding sequence is TGTGCCAGCAGCCCCCTGCGGGACAGGGGTACCTATGGCTACACCTTC. Encoded protein: CASSPLRDRGTYGYTF.

This clone turned up a few times. The chain combines TRBV5-4 with TRBJ1-2; D not certain. In germline, CDR1 is SGHNT, CDR2 YYREEE (reference sequence). This CDR3 has 11 residues. V gave up 4 bases and J gave up 6 bases, with 7 bases separating them. CDR3 loop: CASSRGNGYTF. As DNA, the CDR3 is TGTGCCAGCAGCCGAGGGAATGGCTACACCTTC.

This chain joins TRBV5-6 and TRBJ2-5; D might be TRBD2 (7 bases). Germline loops: CDR1 SGHDT, CDR2 YYEEEE. V was shortened by 0 bases and J by 5 bases, with 17 bases between the two germline ends. There are 16 residues in the CDR3. The CDR3 region has the DNA TGTGCCAGCAGCTTGGCCGGAACACAGGGAGGGGAGACCCAGTACTTC. It encodes CASSLAGTQGGETQYF.

Only one count was recorded for this clone. The chain links TRBV10-3 to TRBJ1-3; TRBD1 aligns across 7 bases. This CDR3 has 16 residues. V lost 2 bases, J lost 2 bases, and 6 bases stayed unmatched. Germline V gene data show CDR1 as ENHRY and CDR2 as SYGVKD. The CDR3: CAISEQIGGTGNTIYF. The CDR3 DNA sequence: TGTGCCATCAGTGAGCAGATAGGGGGCACTGGAAACACCATATATTTT.

The genes are TRBV5-5 and TRBJ1-1; no clear D. V was trimmed by 2 bases and J by 0 bases, leaving 5 bases between them. The germline V gene encodes CDR1 SGHKS and CDR2 YYEKEE (reference sequence). This CDR3 is built from 13 residues. DNA for the CDR3: TGTGCCAGCAGCTTAACTTTGAACACTGAAGCTTTCTTT. Protein sequence: CASSLTLNTEAFF.

This clone was detected only a few times. The rearrangement links TRBV30 to TRBJ1-3; unclear D gene. This CDR3 has 12 amino acids. The V end lost 5 bases, the J end lost 7 bases, and 12 bases lay between the germline ends. Looked up from germline, CDR1 is GTSNPN and CDR2 is SVGIG (reference sequence). Here the CDR3 reads CAWSPGENTIYF. Here the CDR3 DNA reads TGTGCCTGGTCGCCGGGAGAGAACACCATATATTTT.

The chain couples TRBV6-5 to TRBJ1-1; maybe TRBD1 (6 bases). CDR1 is MNHEY and CDR2 is SVGAGI in the germline V gene. The CDR3 contains 14 residues. The V end lost 6 bases, the J end lost 5 bases, and 16 bases lay between the germline ends. The chain's CDR3 is CASSPAGVLTEAFF. DNA of the CDR3: TGTGCCAGCAGCCCTGCAGGGGTATTGACTGAAGCTTTCTTT.

The V and J genes are TRBV2 and TRBJ2-5; TRBD2 matches 10 bases. Germline assignment: CDR1 SNHLY and CDR2 FYNNEI. The junction had 13 bases not matched to a gene; V was cut back by 1 base and J by 5 bases. The CDR3 totals 18 residues. The CDR3 bases are TGTGCCAGCAGTGAAGGGGCAGGGAGACTAGCGGGTTGGGAGACCCAGTACTTC. This translates into CASSEGAGRLAGWETQYF.